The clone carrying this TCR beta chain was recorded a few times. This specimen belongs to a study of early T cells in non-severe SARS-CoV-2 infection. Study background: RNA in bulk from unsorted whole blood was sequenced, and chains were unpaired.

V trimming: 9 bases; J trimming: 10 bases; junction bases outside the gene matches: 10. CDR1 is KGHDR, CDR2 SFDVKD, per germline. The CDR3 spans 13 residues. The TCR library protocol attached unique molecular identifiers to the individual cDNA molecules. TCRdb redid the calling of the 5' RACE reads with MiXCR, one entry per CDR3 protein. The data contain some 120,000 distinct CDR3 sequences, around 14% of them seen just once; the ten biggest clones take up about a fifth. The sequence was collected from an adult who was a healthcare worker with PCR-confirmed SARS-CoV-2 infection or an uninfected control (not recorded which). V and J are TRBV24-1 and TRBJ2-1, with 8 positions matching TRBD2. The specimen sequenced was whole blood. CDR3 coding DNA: TGTGCCACCTCTGGACTAGCAGGGACCGAGCAGTTCTTC. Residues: CATSGLAGTEQFF.